Listed below are T cell receptor beta chains from one sample, sequenced in a study of OX40 agonist ivuxolimab in advanced cancers. Libraries were prepared by immunoSEQ multiplex PCR; TCRdb keeps only in-frame clonotypes and omits some of them. The sample records about 77,000 clones, about four fifths being singletons. Sample: CD4+ or CD8+ T cells sorted from blood, taken in a trial of the OX40 agonist ivuxolimab. All receptors come from an adult with an advanced solid tumor such as melanoma, head and neck, liver or kidney cancer. The CDR3 runs from the conserved cysteine through the conserved F or W. The D gene is left open where the match is weak. Expanded clones get a size class; other rows say once, few or many, or leave the size out.

v_gene,d_gene,j_gene,abundance,len,CDR3nt,CDR3aa
TRBV4-2,TRBD1,TRBJ2-1,.,15,TGTGCCAGCAGCCACGGGACAGTGACCTATTGGGAGCAGTTCTTC,CASSHGTVTYWEQFF
TRBV5-1,TRBD1,TRBJ2-3,.,14,TGCGCCAGCAGCCTGGGACAGTCCACAGATACGCAGTATTTT,CASSLGQSTDTQYF
TRBV29-1,.,TRBJ1-2,.,12,TGCAGCGTTCCCGGGGGGAGTTATGGCTACACCTTC,CSVPGGSYGYTF
TRBV5-6,TRBD1,TRBJ1-6,once,16,TGTGCCAGCAGCAGGGGGACAGGGGCCTATAATTCACCCCTCCACTTT,CASSRGTGAYNSPLHF
TRBV30,TRBD2,TRBJ2-5,.,14,TGTGCCGCGGGACTAGCGGGAGGACAAGAGACCCAGTACTTC,CAAGLAGGQETQYF
TRBV5-1,.,TRBJ1-2,.,16,TGCGCCAGCAGCTTGGGGCGGATGGGGCCTGATAGTGGCTACACCTTC,CASSLGRMGPDSGYTF
TRBV27,.,TRBJ2-3,.,15,TGTGCCAGCAGTTTATCTCCGGGGGTGACAGATACGCAGTATTTT,CASSLSPGVTDTQYF
TRBV18,TRBD2,TRBJ2-3,.,14,TGTGCCAGCTCCGGTCTAGCGGCGGCAGATACGCAGTATTTT,CASSGLAAADTQYF
TRBV11-2,TRBD1,TRBJ2-7,.,15,TGTGCCAGCAGCACGATCGGACAGGGTCGGGTCGAGCAGTACTTC,CASSTIGQGRVEQYF
TRBV9,TRBD2,TRBJ2-5,.,16,TGTGCCAGCAGCGTAGGTTCGGCTAGCGGGGTGGAGACCCAGTACTTC,CASSVGSASGVETQYF
TRBV7-3,TRBD2,TRBJ2-3,.,18,TGTGCCAGCAGCTTAATAGGCGGTAGCGGGGGTAGCACAGATACGCAGTATTTT,CASSLIGGSGGSTDTQYF
TRBV11-3,.,TRBJ2-2,.,16,TGTGCCAGCAGCTTAGGGGGGGCGAAGGACACCGGGGAGCTGTTTTTT,CASSLGGAKDTGELFF
TRBV2,.,TRBJ1-4,.,12,TGTGCCAGCAGTGAAGGGCGGGGAAAACTGTTTTTT,CASSEGRGKLFF
TRBV19,.,TRBJ1-6,.,16,TGTGCCAGTAGTATAAAGGGGGAATTGAATAATTCACCCCTCCACTTT,CASSIKGELNNSPLHF
TRBV18,TRBD1,TRBJ1-1,.,15,TGTGCCAGCTCACCTTATCGACAGGGGGAGACTGAAGCTTTCTTT,CASSPYRQGETEAFF
TRBV2,.,TRBJ2-7,.,14,TGTGCCAGCAGTTACAGGGTGAGGGTTCACGAGCAGTACTTC,CASSYRVRVHEQYF
TRBV4-3,.,TRBJ2-7,.,15,TGCGCCAGCAGCCAAGATATGGGCGGGAAAGAGGAGCAGTACTTC,CASSQDMGGKEEQYF
TRBV27,TRBD1,TRBJ2-7,.,15,TGTGCCAGCAGTTTAGAAGGGGGCGCGCTTAGCGAGCAGTACTTC,CASSLEGGALSEQYF
TRBV5-4,.,TRBJ2-3,.,16,TGTGCCAGCAGCTTGGGGCAGTTTCCTAGCACAGATACGCAGTATTTT,CASSLGQFPSTDTQYF
TRBV19,.,TRBJ2-2,.,14,TGTGCCAGTAGTATAGATTGGAACACCGGGGAGCTGTTTTTT,CASSIDWNTGELFF
TRBV5-1,.,TRBJ2-3,.,16,TGCGCCAGCAGTTCTGGGACCCTCAACGGGGCGGATACGCAGTATTTT,CASSSGTLNGADTQYF
TRBV30,TRBD1,TRBJ1-1,few,13,TGTGCCTGGAGTAAGGGGGCGGACACTGAAGCTTTCTTT,CAWSKGADTEAFF
TRBV28,.,TRBJ1-3,.,15,TGTGCCAGCAGTTTAATCGGGAGCTCTGGAAACACCATATATTTT,CASSLIGSSGNTIYF
TRBV28,.,TRBJ2-2,.,12,TGTGCCAGCAGTTTTTACACCGGGGAGCTGTTTTTT,CASSFYTGELFF
TRBV5-1,TRBD1,TRBJ1-2,.,14,TGCGCCAGCAGCTTGGAGGGACAGCAAAACGGCTACACCTTC,CASSLEGQQNGYTF
TRBV11-2,TRBD1,TRBJ1-4,once,14,TGTGCCAGCAGCCCGTTAGGGGGACAGAAAAAACTGTTTTTT,CASSPLGGQKKLFF
TRBV11-3,TRBD2,TRBJ2-7,.,15,TGTGCCAGCAGCTTAGATCCCCTCGGGGGGAGCGAGCAGTACTTC,CASSLDPLGGSEQYF
TRBV15,TRBD1,TRBJ2-7,.,16,TGTGCCACCAGCAGAGGGAGGACAGGGGGCTCCTACGAGCAGTACTTC,CATSRGRTGGSYEQYF
TRBV4-1,TRBD1,TRBJ1-5,.,15,TGCGCCAGCAGCCACCCCGACAGGGTTTCTCAGCCCCAGCATTTT,CASSHPDRVSQPQHF
TRBV29-1,TRBD1,TRBJ1-2,once,12,TGCAGCGTGGGACAGGGCCCCTATGGCTACACCTTC,CSVGQGPYGYTF
TRBV28,.,TRBJ1-1,.,11,TGTGCCAGCAGTTTATCCAGGGAAGCTTTCTTT,CASSLSREAFF
TRBV7-2,TRBD1,TRBJ2-7,.,16,TGTGCCAGCAGCTACCGGACAGGGGAAAGGTCCTACGAGCAGTACTTC,CASSYRTGERSYEQYF
TRBV5-1,TRBD1,TRBJ1-1,.,14,TGCGCCAGCAGCTCATCGACAGGGGCAGATCAAGCTTTCTTT,CASSSSTGADQAFF
TRBV11-2,TRBD1,TRBJ2-2,.,15,TGTGCCAGCAGCTTAGCAGGGGGCGCCCCCGGGGAGCTGTTTTTT,CASSLAGGAPGELFF
TRBV27,.,TRBJ2-4,.,13,TGTGCCACCAGGGGATTCGGCAAAAACATTCAGTACTTC,CATRGFGKNIQYF
TRBV7-3,.,TRBJ2-7,.,15,TGTGCCAGCAGCCCCGGGCGGGGTAGAACCTACGAGCAGTACTTC,CASSPGRGRTYEQYF
TRBV27,TRBD2,TRBJ2-7,.,15,TGTGCCAGCAGCCGAACCCGGGAGGGAGACACAGAGCAGTACTTC,CASSRTREGDTEQYF
TRBV13,.,TRBJ1-2,few,15,TGTGCCAGCAGCTTACAGTCAGTTAAGAGGGGTGGCTACACCTTC,CASSLQSVKRGGYTF
TRBV7-2,.,TRBJ2-3,.,12,TGTGCCAGCAGCCTAGGGCGAGATACGCAGTATTTT,CASSLGRDTQYF
TRBV9,TRBD1,TRBJ2-7,.,14,TGTGCCAGCGCCCCGGGACAGGGGGCGGTCGAGCAGTACTTC,CASAPGQGAVEQYF
TRBV6-5,.,TRBJ1-2,.,13,TGTGCCAGCAGTTACGTGGGGGCGGATGGCTACACCTTC,CASSYVGADGYTF
TRBV5-1,.,TRBJ1-1,.,16,TGCGCCAGCAGCTTGGGGGAGGGTAGCTCCAGCACTGAAGCTTTCTTT,CASSLGEGSSSTEAFF
TRBV6-1,.,TRBJ2-7,.,14,TGTGCCAGCAGTGTAAAGACAGTTACCTACGAGCAGTACTTC,CASSVKTVTYEQYF
TRBV7-2,TRBD1,TRBJ2-3,.,16,TGTGCCAGCAGCTTAGGAGGGGGCAGGGGACCAGATACGCAGTATTTT,CASSLGGGRGPDTQYF
TRBV30,.,TRBJ2-6,.,15,TGTGCCTGTCCAGGGCCAGCCTCTGGGGCCAACGTCCTGACTTTC,CACPGPASGANVLTF
TRBV11-3,.,TRBJ2-5,.,11,TGTGCCAGCAGCTTAGGAGAGACCCAGTACTTC,CASSLGETQYF
TRBV6-1,.,TRBJ1-1,few,15,TGTGCCAGCAGACTCGGGGGCAGGGCGGACACTGAAGCTTTCTTT,CASRLGGRADTEAFF
TRBV15,.,TRBJ1-4,.,14,TGTGCCACCAGCAGGAAAACAGGGAATGAAAAACTGTTTTTT,CATSRKTGNEKLFF
TRBV2,.,TRBJ1-5,.,15,TGTGCCAGCAGTGAAGAGGGATCTAGCAATCAGCCCCAGCATTTT,CASSEEGSSNQPQHF
TRBV7-2,TRBD1,TRBJ2-7,.,14,TGTGCCAGCGGGACCGGGACAGGGACCTACGAGCAGTACTTC,CASGTGTGTYEQYF
TRBV18,.,TRBJ1-1,.,15,TGTGCCAGCTCACCACTGGACACCATGAACACTGAAGCTTTCTTT,CASSPLDTMNTEAFF